Presented here are 3 T cell receptor beta chains from one specimen sequenced in a study of CD4 T cells in relation to SARS-CoV-2 and coronaviruses (dated by TCRdb to the early 2020s). CD4+ T cells from unexposed donors were collected before the COVID-19 pandemic (2011-2018). Following 10 days of culture, the EasySep CD4+ T cell isolation kit was used to isolate CD4+ T cells. Which antigens these TCRs recognize remains unknown. Libraries came from the immunoSEQ multiplex PCR assay. Drawn from immuneACCESS, this table holds only the in-frame rearrangements with V and J called that TCRdb kept. Clones are partly lost; checked studies trace under half to an unresolved V gene and leave the rest unexplained. The table for this sample lists tens of thousands of clones; 70% to 80% of them were counted only once. Roughly 22% of the sample comes from the top ten. Sequencing was performed on CD4+ T cells from PBMCs, cultured in vitro. The receptors here all came from a human donor in good health.

This chain joins TRBV24-1 and TRBJ2-5, with a weak D call TRBD2 (6 bases). Germline CDR1 KGHDR, CDR2 SFDVKD. Trimming cost V 3 bases and J 9 bases, with 10 bases left between them. The CDR3 spans 12 residues. CDR3 residues: CATSDDGTPQYF. For the CDR3, the DNA is TGTGCCACCAGTGATGATGGGACTCCCCAGTACTTC.

This chain uses TRBV5-1 with TRBJ2-1, with TRBD2 matching over 10 bases. V lost 4 bases, J lost 7 bases, and 8 bases stayed unmatched. Germline V gene sequence: CDR1 SGHRS, CDR2 YFSETQ. This CDR3 is built from 15 residues. CDR3 loop: CASSLLAGVWNEQFF. CDR3 in DNA: TGCGCCAGCAGCCTCCTAGCGGGAGTTTGGAATGAGCAGTTCTTC.

The chain carries TRBV2 and TRBJ1-2, with D perhaps matching TRBD1 (6 bases). Deletions cut 3 bases from V and 0 bases from J, with 8 bases between. CDR1 is SNHLY and CDR2 is FYNNEI in the germline V gene. CDR3 length: 14 amino acids. For the CDR3, the DNA is TGTGCCAGCAGTGACCGGACAGCTAACTATGGCTACACCTTC. Amino acid sequence: CASSDRTANYGYTF.